This T cell receptor beta chain was captured in a study of blood T cells in healthy people across ages. Turning to this clonotype: The antigen is unknown.

Per the germline V gene, CDR1 is SGHDT and CDR2 is YYEEEE. Between the trimmed V and J ends, which lost 0 bases and 4 bases, there was a span of 10 bases. CDR3 length: 15 amino acids. The second PCR ran about 6 to 12 cycles with a sample-barcoded 5' primer and J-beta primers. Via MiXCR, TCRdb re-called the 5' RACE reads, giving one row per CDR3 protein. Among about 680,000 distinct CDR3 sequences listed, around half were seen once. Study-wide results and caveats: Roughly linearly, TCR beta diversity per million T cells fell as age increased. Researchers report that TCR beta diversity correlated strongly with naive T cell percentage. It was the long-lived donors that had more naive CD4+ cells and higher diversity than aged donors.

The receptor was derived from a woman aged 60 to 75 in good health. The sample consisted of blood. The chain uses TRBV5-6 and TRBJ1-4; tentative D call: TRBD1 (6 bases). In DNA form, the CDR3 reads TGTGCCAGCAGCTTGGCCGGACAGCTTAATGAAAAACTGTTTTTT. It specifies CASSLAGQLNEKLFF.